The clone carrying this TCR beta chain was seen a handful of times. Those who participated ranged in age from roughly 18 to 100 years and resided in approximately 23 US areas. Participant reports of clinical history set cohort assignment. The data derive from a study of blood T cell repertoires in COVID-19. Across the whole study: Samples representing acute and convalescent COVID-19 were sourced from the United States, Italy and Spain. T cells, B-cell-depleted T cells, or PBMCs provided the cDNA or gDNA that served as material.

The length of the CDR3 is 13 residues. Germline lookup yields CDR1 MDHEN and CDR2 SYDVKM. Trimming stripped 6 bases from V and 2 bases from J, with 10 bases between. Clones were sequenced by immunoSEQ multiplex PCR, and TCRdb holds only the in-frame ones, with some missing. The sample contains about 370,000 clones, around nine tenths of which appear only once. Sequencing was done on a sample of PBMCs or T cells enriched from blood (not recorded which). The receptor comes from a woman in her thirties who had recovered from COVID-19. J is TRBJ1-1 and V is TRBV28; D remains ambiguous. The CDR3 loop reads CASRFIGNTEAFF. The CDR3 bases are TGTGCCAGCAGGTTTATTGGCAACACTGAAGCTTTCTTT.